This T cell receptor (beta chain) derives from a study of shared clonotypes between healthy human individuals. General study findings and limits: In the sorted subsets, rarefaction showed sequencing was incomplete despite large depth.

The method was immunoSEQ multiplex PCR; TCRdb's version includes in-frame clones alone and lacks a portion of them. This table holds hundreds of thousands of clones, less than 80% found once. The V and J ends lost 2 bases and 1 base respectively, with 11 bases between them. The CDR3 is 16 residues long. Germline CDR1 and CDR2: SEHNR and FQNEAQ (reference sequence). This clone was counted a single time. Its antigen is unidentified. The sequencing input was memory CD4+ T cells sorted from blood. Documented subset: CD45RA-negative fraction. This sequence was found in a woman between 25 and 40 years old in good health. This rearrangement joins TRBV7-9 to TRBJ2-2; TRBD1 might be the D (6 bases). The CDR3: CASSLRSQGNTGELFF. CDR3 coding DNA: TGTGCCAGCAGCTTAAGATCACAGGGGAACACCGGGGAGCTGTTTTTT.